The clone carrying this T cell receptor (beta chain) was seen more than once but under ten times. Whereas donors were nominally healthy upon sampling, unrecorded immune exposures were probable. The source of the sample is a study of cytomegalovirus exposure and HLA in healthy donors. 13 Jbeta primers and 60 Vbeta primers were used for the PCR. Generated by immunoSEQ multiplex PCR, the TCRdb table keeps only in-frame clones and is missing some. This repertoire shows 150,000 to 200,000 clones, 70% to 85% found once; its top ten account for about 1.5%. With V trimmed by 4 bases and J by 5 bases, 8 bases remained unmatched. Germline V gives CDR1 ENHRY, CDR2 SYGVKD. The CDR3 runs 16 residues.

The sequence was collected from a woman aged 25 to 39 in good health and CMV-seronegative. This rearrangement joins TRBV10-3 to TRBJ1-6; TRBD1 agrees at 7 bases. The material sequenced was PBMCs. CDR3 nucleotides: TGTGCCATCAGTGTTACAACAGGGGCGGATAATTCACCCCTCCACTTT. It encodes CAISVTTGADNSPLHF.